This T cell receptor beta chain is from a study of tumor-infiltrating lymphocytes in oesophageal squamous cell carcinoma. The CDR3 contains 15 residues. Germline V gives CDR1 SGHTA, CDR2 FQGNSA. TCRdb passed the PCR reads through MiXCR, listing each CDR3 protein once. The profile shows about 15,000 distinct CDR3 sequences, 50% of them singletons. The clonotype originates from a male donor with esophageal squamous cell carcinoma. Sequencing was performed on esophageal tumor tissue. The chain has TRBV7-2 and TRBJ2-6, with D maybe TRBD1 (5 bases). The J call could be wrong; TRBJ2-5 is a better fit for the DNA end. The CDR3 DNA is TGTGCCAGCAGCACCCATCTCTCCCAGGGAGAGACCCAGTACTTC. This codes for CASSTHLSQGETQYF.